These 25 T cell receptor beta chains share one sample of origin, sequenced in a study of CD8+ T cells in alopecia areata. RNA extraction and reverse transcription yielded cDNA as sequencing template. Sequenced by immunoSEQ multiplex PCR; TCRdb stores in-frame clones only, minus some. The sample includes approximately 58,000 clones, roughly 40% of them seen just once. Sequenced input: NKG2D-low CD8+ T cells sorted from blood. The receptors originated from a human donor with alopecia areata.

V usage is TRBV2 and J usage is TRBJ2-5; D assignment may be TRBD1 or TRBD2 (5 bases each). The CDR3 is made up of 15 amino acids. Germline CDR1 is SNHLY and CDR2 is FYNNEI. The germline V and J ends were trimmed by 6 bases and 5 bases, with 19 bases remaining between them. CDR3 DNA: TGTGCCAGCAGCGGAGTTAGGGGAGCCGGGGAGACCCAGTACTTC. Translating gives CASSGVRGAGETQYF.

The DNA for the CDR3 is TGTGCCAGCAGCGCCCTTCTTGGCACAGATACGCAGTATTTT. Protein sequence: CASSALLGTDTQYF. This chain joins TRBV7-2 and TRBJ2-3, with D hard to call. Trimming cost V 5 bases and J 1 base, with 10 bases left between them. The length of the CDR3 is 14 residues. The germline V gene has CDR1 SGHTA and CDR2 FQGNSA. Combining the CDR3 with reference TRBV7-2 and TRBJ2-3 gives the whole variable domain GAGVSQSPSNKVTEKGKDVELRCDPISGHTALYWYRQSLGQGLEFLIYFQGNSAPDKSGLPSDRFSAERTGGSVSTLTIQRTQQEDSAVYLCASSALLGTDTQYFGPGTRLTVL.

The chain combines TRBV7-2 with TRBJ2-7, with TRBD2 matching 7 bases. The CDR3 loop spans 13 amino acids. The V gene end was trimmed by 6 bases and the J gene end by 4 bases; junction bases not matched to a gene: 6. The V gene's germline CDR1 is SGHTA and CDR2 FQGNSA. CDR3 coding DNA: TGTGCCAGCAGGGGGGGGACCCCTTACGAGCAGTACTTC. Its protein product is CASRGGTPYEQYF. Based on the CDR3 plus reference TRBV7-2 and TRBJ2-7, the full variable domain is GAGVSQSPSNKVTEKGKDVELRCDPISGHTALYWYRQSLGQGLEFLIYFQGNSAPDKSGLPSDRFSAERTGGSVSTLTIQRTQQEDSAVYLCASRGGTPYEQYFGPGTRLTVT.

This clone appeared a few times. The rearrangement joins TRBV6-1 to TRBJ2-2, with unresolved D. Per the germline V gene, CDR1 is MNHNS and CDR2 is SASEGT. The CDR3 length is 16 residues. V lost 1 base and J lost 0, with 9 bases in between. Here the CDR3 DNA reads TGTGCCAGCAGTGAAGGAAAGGACCCGAACACCGGGGAGCTGTTTTTT. The encoded protein is CASSEGKDPNTGELFF.

This clone was detected only a few times. The rearrangement links TRBV29-1 to TRBJ2-7; 7 nucleotides agree with TRBD1. V lost 7 bases and J lost 6; bases outside the gene matches: 15. CDR3 length: 14 residues. The germline gives CDR1 SQVTM, CDR2 ANQGSEA. CDR3 loop: CSALHRDSNLEQYF. In nucleotides, the CDR3 is TGCAGCGCCCTACACCGGGACAGTAACCTCGAGCAGTACTTC.

In this sample, this clone turned up a few times. This sequence joins TRBV27 and TRBJ2-7; 9 nucleotides agree with TRBD1. This CDR3 has 12 amino acids. Trimming took 5 bases from V and 6 from J; bases not matched to a gene: 2. From germline, CDR1 is MNHEY and CDR2 SMNVEV (reference sequence). The CDR3 DNA follows: TGTGCCAGCAGTAGGACAGGGGCCGAGCAGTACTTC. Translated, it gives CASSRTGAEQYF.

CDR3 nucleotides: TGTGCCATCAGTGAGTCACAAGAGACCCAGTACTTC. Its protein is CAISESQETQYF. The rearrangement links TRBV10-3 to TRBJ2-5; D uncertain. This CDR3 has 12 residues. Germline V gene sequence: CDR1 ENHRY, CDR2 SYGVKD. Trimming pared 0 bases from V and 2 bases from J, leaving 1 base between.

This clone was seen only a few times. J is TRBJ2-7 and V is TRBV4-1, with D perhaps matching TRBD1 or TRBD2 (5 bases each). The CDR3 contains 15 residues. Germline V gene sequence: CDR1 MGHRA, CDR2 YSYEKL. Between the trimmed V and J ends, which lost 1 base and 4 bases, there was a span of 14 bases. The chain's CDR3 is CASSQGDVSRYEQYF. CDR3 sequence (DNA): TGCGCCAGCAGCCAAGGGGACGTGAGTCGGTACGAGCAGTACTTC.

The chain joins TRBV28 to TRBJ2-3; TRBD2 matches at 11 bases. This CDR3 is 16 amino acids long. V lost 5 bases and J lost 0; bases outside the gene matches: 4. CDR1 and CDR2 (germline): MDHEN, SYDVKM. CDR3 bases: TGTGCCAGCAGTGCCACTAGCGGGAGTAGCACAGATACGCAGTATTTT. Translation gives CASSATSGSSTDTQYF.

The chain joins TRBV29-1 to TRBJ1-5; 9 bases align to TRBD1. V was pared by 6 bases and J by 8 bases, with 8 bases of the junction left unmatched. The CDR3 has 13 residues. CDR1 is SQVTM, CDR2 ANQGSEA, per germline. The CDR3 DNA reads TGCAGCGTCTTACCGGGACAGGGAAAGCCCCAGCATTTT. It codes for CSVLPGQGKPQHF.

This clone turned up a few times. This sequence joins TRBV29-1 and TRBJ1-1; D is unresolved. V was clipped by 4 bases and J by 1 base, with 4 bases between them. CDR3 length: 11 amino acids. From germline, CDR1 is SQVTM and CDR2 ANQGSEA. In nucleotides, the CDR3 is TGCAGCGTTGGGCCGAACACTGAAGCTTTCTTT. Protein: CSVGPNTEAFF.

This clone was seen a few times. The V gene is TRBV28, the J gene TRBJ2-2, with TRBD1 matching over 11 bases. With V trimmed by 5 bases and J by 4 bases, 9 bases remained unmatched. This CDR3 comprises 17 residues. Looked up from germline, CDR1 is MDHEN and CDR2 is SYDVKM. The CDR3 loop is CASSPLPGTGGTGELFF. The CDR3 DNA reads as TGTGCCAGCAGTCCCCTCCCTGGGACAGGGGGCACCGGGGAGCTGTTTTTT.

For this clone: The same CDR3 also results from other DNA sequences found in this sample. J is TRBJ2-2 and V is TRBV7-9, with D unresolved. Germline V gene sequence: CDR1 SEHNR, CDR2 FQNEAQ (reference sequence). V was shortened by 2 bases and J by 5 bases, with 0 bases between the two germline ends. The CDR3 runs 11 residues. In DNA, the CDR3 is TGTGCCAGCAGCTTAACCGGGGAGCTGTTTTTT. Translation: CASSLTGELFF.

The chain is built from TRBV27 and TRBJ2-1, with 8 bases lining up with TRBD2. This CDR3 is 13 amino acids long. CDR1 and CDR2 (germline): MNHEY, SMNVEV (reference sequence). V dropped 2 bases and J dropped 8; count of bases not matched to a gene: 2. CDR3 sequence (DNA): TGTGCCAGCAGTTTAGCGGGACTAGATGAGCAGTTCTTC. It specifies CASSLAGLDEQFF.

The V and J genes are TRBV10-2 and TRBJ2-7, with a tentative D call TRBD1 (6 bases). The CDR3 has 15 amino acids. V was trimmed by 6 bases and J by 2 bases, leaving 17 bases between them. From germline, CDR1 is WSHSY and CDR2 SAAADI. The CDR3 nucleotides are TGCGCCAGCAGAACACAGGGATCGCCGACCTACGAGCAGTACTTC. It codes for CASRTQGSPTYEQYF.

The V call is TRBV7-8, the J call TRBJ2-5; D uncertain. V lost 4 bases and J lost 5, with 17 bases in between. In germline, CDR1 is SGHVS, CDR2 FQNEAQ. The CDR3 loop spans 15 amino acids. CDR3 bases: TGTGCCAGCAGCTCATTGCCTGGGGAAAAGGAGACCCAGTACTTC. Translated, it gives CASSSLPGEKETQYF.

V usage is TRBV5-6 and J usage is TRBJ1-6; D remains ambiguous. Trimming removed 0 bases at V and 10 bases at J, with 5 bases between. This CDR3 comprises 12 residues. The germline CDR1 and CDR2 sequences are SGHDT and YYEEEE. The CDR3 bases are TGTGCCAGCAGCTTGGGAAGCTCACCCCTCCACTTT. Residues: CASSLGSSPLHF.

This clone showed up just a few times. The chain uses TRBV7-9 and TRBJ1-4; D unclear. Germline V gene lookup returns CDR1 SEHNR and CDR2 FQNEAQ (reference sequence). This CDR3 region has 14 residues. V lost 5 bases and J 7 bases, leaving 14 bases between the germline ends. The CDR3 is CASSPVQLTEKLFF. For the CDR3, the DNA is TGTGCCAGCAGCCCGGTACAGCTAACTGAAAAACTGTTTTTT.

The V call is TRBV9, the J call TRBJ2-1, with D possibly matching TRBD2 (5 bases). The CDR3 runs to 16 residues. Germline CDR1 SGDLS, CDR2 YYNGEE. The V gene lost 2 bases and the J gene lost 2 bases, with 14 bases spanning the gap. The CDR3 here is CASSVRTGPTYNEQFF. The CDR3 DNA reads TGTGCCAGCAGCGTTAGGACTGGGCCTACCTACAATGAGCAGTTCTTC. The variable domain in full, completed from reference TRBV9 and TRBJ2-1, reads DSGVTQTPKHLITATGQRVTLRCSPRSGDLSVYWYQQSLDQGLQFLIQYYNGEERAKGNILERFSAQQFPDLHSELNLSSLELGDSALYFCASSVRTGPTYNEQFFGPGTRLTVL.

The chain joins TRBV29-1 to TRBJ1-2, with 7 bases that match TRBD1. This CDR3 has 11 amino acids. Germline lookup yields CDR1 SQVTM and CDR2 ANQGSEA. Germline trimming cut 5 bases from V and 6 bases from J; bases unmatched to any gene: 3. CDR3: CSVPTGNGYTF. The CDR3 region has the DNA TGCAGCGTTCCGACAGGGAATGGCTACACCTTC. Complete variable domain (other parts from reference TRBV29-1 and TRBJ1-2): SAVISQKPSRDICQRGTSLTIQCQVDSQVTMMFWYRQQPGQSLTLIATANQGSEATYESGFVIDKFPISRPNLTFSTLTVSNMSPEDSSIYLCSVPTGNGYTFGSGTRLTVV.

Only one count was recorded for this clone. The CDR3 region is CASSFGRDTQYF. The DNA for the CDR3 is TGTGCCAGCAGTTTCGGGAGAGATACGCAGTATTTT. The V and J genes are TRBV27 and TRBJ2-3; the D gene is possibly TRBD2 (6 bases). This CDR3 is built from 12 residues. Trimming left V 3 bases short and J 5 bases short, with 6 bases between. The germline V gene encodes CDR1 MNHEY and CDR2 SMNVEV (reference sequence).

J is TRBJ1-1 and V is TRBV28, with 9 bases lining up with TRBD1. CDR1 and CDR2 (germline): MDHEN, SYDVKM. The CDR3 covers 16 residues. V trimming: 6 bases; J trimming: 0 bases; junction bases outside the gene matches: 8. CDR3 DNA: TGTGCCAGCAGGGGGGACAGGGAGGCGCTGAACACTGAAGCTTTCTTT. It translates to CASRGDREALNTEAFF.

The sample holds a few counts of this clone. This chain connects TRBV5-1 to TRBJ2-3, with a tentative D call TRBD1 (6 bases). The CDR3 has 15 residues. The V and J ends lost 4 bases and 0 bases respectively, with 12 bases between them. Germline V gene lookup returns CDR1 SGHRS and CDR2 YFSETQ. CDR3 nucleotide sequence: TGCGCCAGCAGCGTCCGGGACACCAGCACAGATACGCAGTATTTT. As protein: CASSVRDTSTDTQYF.

The genes are TRBV4-1 and TRBJ1-1; D unresolved. The V end lost 6 bases, the J end lost 0 bases, and 8 bases lay between the germline ends. The CDR3 extends over 13 amino acids. Per the germline V gene, CDR1 is MGHRA and CDR2 is YSYEKL. The chain's CDR3 is CASRHTLNTEAFF. CDR3 DNA: TGCGCCAGCAGACACACCCTGAACACTGAAGCTTTCTTT.

J is TRBJ2-2 and V is TRBV9; D gene uncertain. The ends were cut back, 0 bases at V and 6 bases at J, with 9 bases in the middle. Per germline, CDR1 SGDLS and CDR2 YYNGEE. This CDR3 is 14 amino acids long. The CDR3 loop reads CASSVVQVAGELFF. The CDR3 DNA sequence: TGTGCCAGCAGCGTAGTTCAAGTGGCCGGGGAGCTGTTTTTT.